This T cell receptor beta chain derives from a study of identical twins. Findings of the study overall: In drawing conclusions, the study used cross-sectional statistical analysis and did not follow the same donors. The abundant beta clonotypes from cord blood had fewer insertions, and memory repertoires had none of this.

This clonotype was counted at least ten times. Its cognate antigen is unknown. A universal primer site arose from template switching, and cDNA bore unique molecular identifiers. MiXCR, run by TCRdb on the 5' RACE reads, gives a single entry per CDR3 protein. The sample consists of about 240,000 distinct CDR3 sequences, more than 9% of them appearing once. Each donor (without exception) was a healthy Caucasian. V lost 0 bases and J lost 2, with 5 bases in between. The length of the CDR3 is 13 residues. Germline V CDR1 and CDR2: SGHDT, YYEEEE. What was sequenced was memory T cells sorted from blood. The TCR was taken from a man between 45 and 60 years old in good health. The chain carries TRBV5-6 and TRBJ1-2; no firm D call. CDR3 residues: CASSLARNYGYTF. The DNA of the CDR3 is TGTGCCAGCAGCTTGGCCAGGAACTATGGCTACACCTTC.